This record concerns one TCR beta chain sequence. This clone was seen only a few times. Its antigen has not been determined. No base quality information exists; no much larger clone differs at one position. This specimen belongs to a study of metastatic and nonmetastatic thyroid tumors (TCRdb year 2020). Regarding the study in general: Repertoires from peripheral blood and from tumor or nodule tissue samples of malignant and benign thyroid patients were compared. What the work shows at the level of the full study, not this receptor alone: In both blood and tumor samples, TCR beta diversity was reported to be significantly higher in malignant tumors than in benign nodules.

No treatment had been received by any patient before thyroid surgery. Using T-cell receptor beta sequencing, the researchers looked back retrospectively at clinical samples from patients, gathered between about 2011 and 2018. Receptor amplification or capture employed PCR. The run used an Illumina HiSeq 4000. High-throughput sequencing was used to profile the TCR beta-chain CDR3 region of each patient. The original pipeline was this. A classifier to discriminate distant-metastatic papillary thyroid cancer patients was built from CDR3 differences across clinicopathological groups. The Shannon index was used to measure repertoire diversity, and the Morisita-Horn index was used to measure how similar tumor and blood repertoires were. TCRdb took the public reads, trimmed them with fastp at Q25, ran MiXCR for clone calling and kept in-frame beta chains. What appears here as the V and J calls and clone size reflects TCRdb's work, not the paper's. This sample gives thousands of clones in total; around a third of them show up just once. Roughly 13% of the sample belongs to the ten largest clones.

This receptor was identified in a female donor with papillary thyroid cancer or a benign thyroid nodule (not recorded which). Some clones in this sample may be carry-over from other donors' samples. The specimen sequenced was adjacent normal tissue.

CDR3 reads: CANIYTGTSGINEQFF. The bases are TGTGCCAACATTTACACCGGGACTAGCGGGATCAATGAGCAGTTCTTC. The rearrangement joined TRBV6-5 to TRBJ2-1; 13 of the junction bases match TRBD2. Trimming takes 10 bases off V and 6 bases off J; junction bases not matched to a gene: 12. Looking up the germline V gene yields CDR1 MNHEY and CDR2 SVGAGI. Taken from cysteine to phenylalanine, the CDR3 has 16 residues. Here the CDR3 DNA is all that survives: 48 bases in frame from base 1.